This TCR beta chain was profiled in a study of blood T cells in healthy people across ages. Study conclusions and caveats: Diversity figures derived from one million T cells were judged to underestimate the true value.

About this clonotype: No antigen is known for it.

A sample-barcoded 5' primer and a J-beta primer mix were used in a second PCR of roughly 7 to 11 cycles. Through a template-switch adaptor with 12 random nucleotides, each cDNA molecule received a tag. MiXCR, run by TCRdb on the 5' RACE reads, gives a single entry per CDR3 protein. Here the sample spans about 1.8 million distinct CDR3 sequences, just under 50% being singletons. Trimming took 1 base from V and 6 from J, leaving 24 bases between them. This CDR3 contains 19 residues. The V gene's germline CDR1 is SGHTA and CDR2 FQGNSA. This clonotype originated in a woman aged 40 to 50 in good health. Sample: blood. The chain has TRBV7-2 and TRBJ1-4, with D unresolved. CDR3 amino acids: CASSLEAVSPKLDHEKLFF. CDR3 DNA: TGTGCCAGCAGCTTAGAAGCCGTCAGCCCCAAGTTGGACCATGAAAAACTGTTTTTT.